This T cell receptor beta chain was identified during a study of blood T cells in healthy people across ages. Background on the study: With template switching, about one barcoded beta molecule was captured per two T cells.

With a J-beta primer mix and a sample-barcoded 5' primer, a second PCR ran roughly 6 to 11 cycles. TCRdb re-called the 5' RACE reads with MiXCR, one entry per CDR3 protein. The repertoire holds around 1.5 million distinct CDR3 sequences, with 59% as singletons. This clonotype came up a few times. V was clipped by 4 bases and J by 4 bases; unmatched bases: 13. This CDR3 spans 18 amino acids. The germline gives CDR1 MNHEY, CDR2 SMNVEV (reference sequence). This receptor was obtained from a man aged 18 to 35 in good health. The rearrangement joins TRBV27 to TRBJ1-2; 12 nucleotides align to TRBD1. Sample: blood. The CDR3 region is CASSSSPRDRGLGYGYTF. DNA for the CDR3: TGTGCCAGCAGTTCTAGCCCCAGGGACAGGGGGCTCGGCTATGGCTACACCTTC.